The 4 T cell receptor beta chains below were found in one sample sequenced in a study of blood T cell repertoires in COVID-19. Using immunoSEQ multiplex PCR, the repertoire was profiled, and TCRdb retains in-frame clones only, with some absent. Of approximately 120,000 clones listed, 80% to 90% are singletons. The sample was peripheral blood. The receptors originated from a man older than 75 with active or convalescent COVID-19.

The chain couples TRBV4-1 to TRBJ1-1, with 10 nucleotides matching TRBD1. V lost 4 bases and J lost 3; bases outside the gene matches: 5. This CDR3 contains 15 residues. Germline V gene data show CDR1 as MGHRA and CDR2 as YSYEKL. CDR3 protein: CASSPDRGRDTEAFF. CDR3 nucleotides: TGCGCCAGCAGCCCTGACAGGGGGCGAGACACTGAAGCTTTCTTT.

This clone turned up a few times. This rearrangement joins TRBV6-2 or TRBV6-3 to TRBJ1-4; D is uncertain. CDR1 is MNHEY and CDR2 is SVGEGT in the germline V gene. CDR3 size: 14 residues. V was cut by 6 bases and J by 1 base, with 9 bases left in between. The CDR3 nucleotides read TGTGCCAGCAGCTCAGCAGGAACTAATGAAAAACTGTTTTTT. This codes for CASSSAGTNEKLFF.

Here the CDR3 reads CAWSRFPRDEQFF. Written as DNA, the CDR3 is TGTGCCTGGAGTCGGTTCCCGAGGGATGAGCAGTTCTTC. The rearrangement joins TRBV30 to TRBJ2-1; perhaps TRBD2 as D (5 bases). Germline lookup yields CDR1 GTSNPN and CDR2 SVGIG (reference sequence). V was trimmed by 2 bases and J by 8 bases, leaving 13 bases between them. The CDR3 has 13 residues. Based on the CDR3 plus reference TRBV30 and TRBJ2-1, the full variable domain is SQTIHQWPATLVQPVGSPLSLECTVEGTSNPNLYWYRQAAGRGLQLLFYSVGIGQISSEVPQNLSASRPQDRQFILSSKKLLLSDSGFYLCAWSRFPRDEQFFGPGTRLTVL.

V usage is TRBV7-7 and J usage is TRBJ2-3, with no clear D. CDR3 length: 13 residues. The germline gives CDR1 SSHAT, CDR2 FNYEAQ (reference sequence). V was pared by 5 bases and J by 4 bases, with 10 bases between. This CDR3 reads CASSAQVADTQYF. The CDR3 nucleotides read TGTGCCAGCAGCGCCCAGGTCGCAGATACGCAGTATTTT.